A selection of T cell receptor beta chains follows, all from one sample in a study of T cell responses to AZD1222 COVID-19 vaccine. Sequenced by immunoSEQ multiplex PCR; TCRdb stores in-frame clones only, minus some. The sample holds 130,000 to 150,000 clones, approximately 94% seen once. Sequencing was performed on peripheral blood, taken on day 0 of AZD1222 vaccination. The receptor source for this set is an adult in good health. CDR3s leave out the opening cysteine and the closing phenylalanine or tryptophan. Not every row has a clone size; where given, it reads once, few, many or a size class.

J gene: TRBJ1-2; CDR3 length: 13; clone size: once; V gene: TRBV6-1; CDR3 protein: ASSESPGGNYGYT
J gene: TRBJ2-1; CDR3 length: 14; clone size: -; V gene: TRBV7-9; CDR3 protein: ASSLGGTISYNEQF
J gene: TRBJ1-1; CDR3 length: 12; clone size: -; V gene: TRBV2; CDR3 protein: ASRLSAGTTEAF
J gene: TRBJ2-5; CDR3 length: 14; clone size: -; V gene: TRBV4-1; CDR3 protein: ASSQDSGQGGETQY
J gene: TRBJ1-1; CDR3 length: 11; clone size: -; V gene: TRBV27; CDR3 protein: ASSLTLNTEAF
J gene: TRBJ2-7; CDR3 length: 13; clone size: -; V gene: TRBV19; CDR3 protein: ASSAPDRSSYEQY
J gene: TRBJ1-1; CDR3 length: 13; clone size: -; V gene: TRBV30; CDR3 protein: AWSLRDRGPVEAF
J gene: TRBJ1-2; CDR3 length: 13; clone size: -; V gene: TRBV4-2; CDR3 protein: ASSQDSTGNYGYT
J gene: TRBJ1-3; CDR3 length: 12; clone size: -; V gene: TRBV4-1; CDR3 protein: ASSQVWIGNTIY
J gene: TRBJ1-1; CDR3 length: 13; clone size: -; V gene: TRBV18; CDR3 protein: ASSPPGGAGTEAF
J gene: TRBJ2-7; CDR3 length: 11; clone size: -; V gene: TRBV12-5; CDR3 protein: ASGPDRGSEQY
J gene: TRBJ2-5; CDR3 length: 12; clone size: -; V gene: TRBV18; CDR3 protein: ASSSGLAEETQY
J gene: TRBJ1-5; CDR3 length: 12; clone size: once; V gene: TRBV18; CDR3 protein: ASSPRTENQPQH
J gene: TRBJ1-6; CDR3 length: 13; clone size: -; V gene: TRBV5-5; CDR3 protein: ASSPWTVSNSPLH
J gene: TRBJ1-1; CDR3 length: 11; clone size: -; V gene: TRBV3-1/TRBV3-2; CDR3 protein: ASRTGLNTEAF
J gene: TRBJ2-7; CDR3 length: 13; clone size: -; V gene: TRBV25-1; CDR3 protein: ASSDPTGASYEQY
J gene: TRBJ2-6; CDR3 length: 13; clone size: once; V gene: TRBV6-5; CDR3 protein: ASSYSRSGANVLT
J gene: TRBJ1-6; CDR3 length: 11; clone size: -; V gene: TRBV30; CDR3 protein: AAQLQGNSPLH
J gene: TRBJ2-7; CDR3 length: 11; clone size: -; V gene: TRBV11-2; CDR3 protein: ASRGQPPREQY
J gene: TRBJ1-5; CDR3 length: 13; clone size: -; V gene: TRBV5-1; CDR3 protein: ASSLAAGSNQPQH
J gene: TRBJ1-5; CDR3 length: 11; clone size: -; V gene: TRBV12-3/TRBV12-4; CDR3 protein: ASSRLSDQPQH
J gene: TRBJ2-7; CDR3 length: 10; clone size: -; V gene: TRBV7-3; CDR3 protein: ASSYQGQGGY
J gene: TRBJ1-1; CDR3 length: 13; clone size: -; V gene: TRBV7-2; CDR3 protein: ASSTTGGVNTEAF
J gene: TRBJ1-5; CDR3 length: 11; clone size: -; V gene: TRBV12-3/TRBV12-4; CDR3 protein: ASRLGTRQPQH
J gene: TRBJ2-1; CDR3 length: 12; clone size: -; V gene: TRBV7-2; CDR3 protein: ASSPPSASHEQF
J gene: TRBJ1-2; CDR3 length: 12; clone size: -; V gene: TRBV6-6; CDR3 protein: ASSQPGQGRGYT
J gene: TRBJ1-2; CDR3 length: 8; clone size: -; V gene: TRBV6-1; CDR3 protein: ASSEIGYT
J gene: TRBJ2-7; CDR3 length: 13; clone size: -; V gene: TRBV11-2; CDR3 protein: ASSLLVSSSYEQY
J gene: TRBJ2-7; CDR3 length: 11; clone size: -; V gene: TRBV5-5; CDR3 protein: ASSLGQLYEQY
J gene: TRBJ1-1; CDR3 length: 12; clone size: -; V gene: TRBV19; CDR3 protein: ASSTGQFSTEAF
J gene: TRBJ2-3; CDR3 length: 13; clone size: -; V gene: TRBV29-1; CDR3 protein: SVARSSGGTDTQY
J gene: TRBJ2-1; CDR3 length: 12; clone size: -; V gene: TRBV9; CDR3 protein: ASSVDSRVDEQF
J gene: TRBJ2-1; CDR3 length: 17; clone size: -; V gene: TRBV10-2; CDR3 protein: ASSDPSGLAGGLYNEQF